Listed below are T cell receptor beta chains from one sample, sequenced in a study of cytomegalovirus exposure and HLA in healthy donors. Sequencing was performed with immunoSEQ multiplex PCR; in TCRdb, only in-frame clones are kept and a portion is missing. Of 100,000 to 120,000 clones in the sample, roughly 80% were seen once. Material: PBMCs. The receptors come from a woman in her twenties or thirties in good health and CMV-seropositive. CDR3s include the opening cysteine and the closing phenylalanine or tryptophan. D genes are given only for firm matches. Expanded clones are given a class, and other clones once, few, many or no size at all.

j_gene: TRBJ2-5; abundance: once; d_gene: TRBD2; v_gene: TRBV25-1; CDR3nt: TGTGCCAGCAGTGAAAGGGAGCGGGGGAGCCAAGAGACCCAGTACTTC; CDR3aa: CASSERERGSQETQYF
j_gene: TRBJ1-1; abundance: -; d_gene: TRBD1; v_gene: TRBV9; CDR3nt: TGTGCCAGCAGCGTTCAGGGGGCTATGGGCACTGAAGCTTTCTTT; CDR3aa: CASSVQGAMGTEAFF
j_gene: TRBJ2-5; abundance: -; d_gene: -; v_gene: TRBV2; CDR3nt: TGTGCCAGCAGTGAGAGAGTAGTTGGTGAGACCCAGTACTTC; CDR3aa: CASSERVVGETQYF
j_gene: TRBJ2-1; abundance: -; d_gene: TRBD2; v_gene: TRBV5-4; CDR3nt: TGTGCCAGCAGCGCTCCGGGACTAGCCTACAATGAGCAGTTCTTC; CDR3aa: CASSAPGLAYNEQFF
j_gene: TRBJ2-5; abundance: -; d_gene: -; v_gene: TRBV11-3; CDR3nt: TGTGCCAGCGGTACTAGTATTGAGACCCAGTACTTC; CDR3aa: CASGTSIETQYF
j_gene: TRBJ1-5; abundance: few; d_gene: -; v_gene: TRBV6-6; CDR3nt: TGTGCCAGCAGTTCCCTGGCCCGGGATCAGCCCCAGCATTTT; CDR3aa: CASSSLARDQPQHF
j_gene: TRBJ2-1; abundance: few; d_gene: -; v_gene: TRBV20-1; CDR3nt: TGCAGTGCTAGAGATAGTATCGAGCAGTTCTTC; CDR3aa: CSARDSIEQFF
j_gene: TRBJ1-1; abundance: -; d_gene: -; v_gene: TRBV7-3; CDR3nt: TGTGCCAGCAGCCTCGCGACAGGTGGGGACACTGAAGCTTTCTTT; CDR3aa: CASSLATGGDTEAFF
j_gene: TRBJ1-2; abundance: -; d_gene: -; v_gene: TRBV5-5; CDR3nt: TGTGCCAGCAGCTTGGATCAGGGCGCCTATGGCTACACCTTC; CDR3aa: CASSLDQGAYGYTF
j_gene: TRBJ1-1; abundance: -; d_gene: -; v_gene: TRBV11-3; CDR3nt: TGTGCCAGCAGCTTAGAAGGGGGGGGGACTGAAGCTTTCTTT; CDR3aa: CASSLEGGGTEAFF
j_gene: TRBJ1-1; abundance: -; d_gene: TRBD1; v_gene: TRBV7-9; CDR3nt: TGTGCCAGCAGCCCTAAGGGACAGGGGACATTCATGAACACTGAAGCTTTCTTT; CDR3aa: CASSPKGQGTFMNTEAFF
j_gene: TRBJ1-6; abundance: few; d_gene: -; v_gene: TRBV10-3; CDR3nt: TGTGCCATCAACGGCGGCTTAGACTATAATTCACCCCTCCACTTT; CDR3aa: CAINGGLDYNSPLHF
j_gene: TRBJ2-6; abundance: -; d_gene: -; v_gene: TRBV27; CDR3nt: TGTGCCAGCAGTCTCTCTGGGGCCAACGTCCTGACTTTC; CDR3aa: CASSLSGANVLTF
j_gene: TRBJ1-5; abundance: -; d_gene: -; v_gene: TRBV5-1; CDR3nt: TGCGCCAGCAGCTTGGCCTTCACATCTAGCAATCAGCCCCAGCATTTT; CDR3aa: CASSLAFTSSNQPQHF
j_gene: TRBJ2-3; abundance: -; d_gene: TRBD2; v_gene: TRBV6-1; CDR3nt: TGTGCCAGCAGTGCCCTAGCGGGGGGGCCTGACACAGATACGCAGTATTTT; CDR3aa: CASSALAGGPDTDTQYF
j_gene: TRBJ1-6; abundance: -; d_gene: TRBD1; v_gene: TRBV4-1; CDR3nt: TGCGCCAGCAGCCAAGAATCCGGGACAGACCCATTCTCCTATAATTCACCCCTCCACTTT; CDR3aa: CASSQESGTDPFSYNSPLHF
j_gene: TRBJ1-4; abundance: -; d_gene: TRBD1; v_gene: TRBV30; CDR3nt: TGTGCCTGGAGTCAGACAGGGGATATGTGGGAAAAACTGTTTTTT; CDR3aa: CAWSQTGDMWEKLFF
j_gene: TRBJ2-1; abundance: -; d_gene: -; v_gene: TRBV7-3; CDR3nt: TGTGCCAGCAGCTTAGAACCCGAGGGGGATGAGCAGTTCTTC; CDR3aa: CASSLEPEGDEQFF
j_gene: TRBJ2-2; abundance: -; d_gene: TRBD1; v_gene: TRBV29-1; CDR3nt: TGCAGCGTCGGACAGGCGGTAAACACCGGGGAGCTGTTTTTT; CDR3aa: CSVGQAVNTGELFF
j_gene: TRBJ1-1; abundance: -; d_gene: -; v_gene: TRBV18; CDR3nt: TGTGCCAGCTCACCCGAGGGGGAATTGGCTTTCTTT; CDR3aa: CASSPEGELAFF
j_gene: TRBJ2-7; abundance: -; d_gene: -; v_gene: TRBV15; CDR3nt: TGTGCCACCAGCAGAGGAGGCCGGGCCTACGAGCAGTACTTC; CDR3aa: CATSRGGRAYEQYF
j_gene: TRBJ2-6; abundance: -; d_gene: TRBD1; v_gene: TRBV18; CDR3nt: TGTGCCAGCTCACAGACAGGGACGGGGGCCAACGTCCTGACTTTC; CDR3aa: CASSQTGTGANVLTF
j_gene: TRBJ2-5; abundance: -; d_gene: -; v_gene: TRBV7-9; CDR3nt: TGTGCCAGCAGCTTAGGTGGACATGCAGAGACCCAGTACTTC; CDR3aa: CASSLGGHAETQYF
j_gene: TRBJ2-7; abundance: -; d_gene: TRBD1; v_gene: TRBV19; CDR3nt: TGTGCCAGTAGTTTGACAGGGCCCTACGAGCAGTACTTC; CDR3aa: CASSLTGPYEQYF
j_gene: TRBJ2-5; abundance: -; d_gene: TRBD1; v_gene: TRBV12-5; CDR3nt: TGTGCTAGTGGACGACCAGGGGGCGCGGAGACCCAGTACTTC; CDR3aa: CASGRPGGAETQYF
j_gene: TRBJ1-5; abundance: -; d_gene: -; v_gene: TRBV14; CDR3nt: TGTGCCAGCAGCCAAGATTATGGGCAACTCAGCAATCAGCCCCAGCATTTT; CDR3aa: CASSQDYGQLSNQPQHF
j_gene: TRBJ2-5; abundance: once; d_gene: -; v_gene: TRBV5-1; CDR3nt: TGCGCCAGCAGCTTGGCCGTGGAGACCCAGTACTTC; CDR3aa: CASSLAVETQYF
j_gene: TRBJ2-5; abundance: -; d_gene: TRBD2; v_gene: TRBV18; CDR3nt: TGTGCCAGCTCACCAGCGGGAGTGGAGACCCAGTACTTC; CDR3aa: CASSPAGVETQYF
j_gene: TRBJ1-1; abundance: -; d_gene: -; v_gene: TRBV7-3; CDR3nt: TGTGCCAGCAGCTTATACGGGGGCACTGAAGCTTTCTTT; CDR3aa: CASSLYGGTEAFF
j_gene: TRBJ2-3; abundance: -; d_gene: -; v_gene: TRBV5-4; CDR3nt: TGTGCCAGCAGCTATAAACAGGGTAGGAACACAGATACGCAGTATTTT; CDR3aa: CASSYKQGRNTDTQYF
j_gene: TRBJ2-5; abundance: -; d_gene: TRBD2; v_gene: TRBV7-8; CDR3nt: TGTGCCAGCAGCTCACCCTTTCCGGGACTAGCGGGGGGCGAGATGGAGACCCAGTACTTC; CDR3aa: CASSSPFPGLAGGEMETQYF
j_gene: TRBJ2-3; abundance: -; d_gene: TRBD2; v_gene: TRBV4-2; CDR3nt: TGTGCCAGCAGCCAAGGGAAGCGGGAGGGCCCGTTAGATACGCAGTATTTT; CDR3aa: CASSQGKREGPLDTQYF
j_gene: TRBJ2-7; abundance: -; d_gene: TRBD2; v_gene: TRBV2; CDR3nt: TGTGCCAGCACCGGACTAGCGGGAGGGAGGTACGAGCAGTACTTC; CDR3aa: CASTGLAGGRYEQYF
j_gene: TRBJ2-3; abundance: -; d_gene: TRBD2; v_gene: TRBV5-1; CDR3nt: TGCGCCAGCAGCTTGGAACTAGCGGGCACAGATACGCAGTATTTT; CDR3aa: CASSLELAGTDTQYF
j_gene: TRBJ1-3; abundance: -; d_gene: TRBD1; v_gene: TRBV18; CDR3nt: TGTGCCAGCTCACCGACAGGGAGCTCTGGAAACACCATATATTTT; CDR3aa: CASSPTGSSGNTIYF
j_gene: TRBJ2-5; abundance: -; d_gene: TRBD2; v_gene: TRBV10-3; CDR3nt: TGTGCCATCAGTGAATCGCGACTAGCCCAAGAGACCCAGTACTTC; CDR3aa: CAISESRLAQETQYF
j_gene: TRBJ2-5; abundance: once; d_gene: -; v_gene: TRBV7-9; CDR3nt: TGTTCCAGCAGCTTAATCCCGAGGAGCAACCAAGAGACCCAGTACTTC; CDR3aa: CSSSLIPRSNQETQYF
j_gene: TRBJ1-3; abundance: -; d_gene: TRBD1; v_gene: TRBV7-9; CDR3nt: TGTGCCAGCAGCAGACAGGGCTCTGGAAACACCATATATTTT; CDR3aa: CASSRQGSGNTIYF
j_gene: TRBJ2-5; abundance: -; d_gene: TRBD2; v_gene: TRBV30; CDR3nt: TGTGCCTGGAGTGTAGGTCTAGCGGGAAGAGAGACCCAGTACTTC; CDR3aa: CAWSVGLAGRETQYF
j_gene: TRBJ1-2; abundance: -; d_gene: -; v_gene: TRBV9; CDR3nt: TGTGCCAGCAGCGTATTACAGGGCAATTATGGCTACACCTTC; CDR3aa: CASSVLQGNYGYTF
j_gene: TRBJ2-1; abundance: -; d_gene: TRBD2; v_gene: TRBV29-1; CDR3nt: TGCGGCCTAGAACTAGCGGGAAGCTCCTACAATGAGCAGTTCTTC; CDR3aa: CGLELAGSSYNEQFF
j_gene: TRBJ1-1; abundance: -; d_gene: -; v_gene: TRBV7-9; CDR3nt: TGTGCCAGCAGCCCGTTGACGGGCACTGAAGCTTTCTTT; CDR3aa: CASSPLTGTEAFF
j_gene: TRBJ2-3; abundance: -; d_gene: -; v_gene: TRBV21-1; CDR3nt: TGTGCCAGCAGCAAAGGATGGACAGGGGATTCTAGCACAGATACGCAGTATTTT; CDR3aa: CASSKGWTGDSSTDTQYF
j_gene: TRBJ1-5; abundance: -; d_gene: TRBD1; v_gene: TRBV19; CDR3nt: TGTGCCAGTAGTATACGAACAGGGGCATATAGCAATCAGCCCCAGCATTTT; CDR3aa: CASSIRTGAYSNQPQHF
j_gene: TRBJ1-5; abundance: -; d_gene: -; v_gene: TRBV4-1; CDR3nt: TGCGCCAGCAGCCGATACGGGGACTTAGATCAGCCCCAGCATTTT; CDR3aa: CASSRYGDLDQPQHF